This entry lists 8 T cell receptor beta chains sequenced from one sample in a study of Ad26.COV2.S vaccination and SARS-CoV-2 variants. Sequenced by immunoSEQ multiplex PCR; TCRdb stores in-frame clones only, minus some. Altogether 240,000 or so clones are present, around 89% being singletons, with the ten largest covering about 11%. Treatment reported: 19 received Ad26.COV2.S at low or high dose, single or two shots; about 5 received placebo; per-sample allocation not given. Specimens were obtained on day 63 following the first vaccine or placebo injection. The specimen comprised peripheral blood, sampled in a trial of Ad26.COV2.S vaccine versus placebo. These receptor sequences come from a person aged 18 to 65 who received the Ad26.COV2.S COVID-19 vaccine or a placebo.

DNA of the CDR3: TGTGCCAGCAGCCCTGGGTGGGAGGCTGGGGCCAACGTCCTGACTTTC. The encoded protein is CASSPGWEAGANVLTF. The chain carries TRBV6-6 and TRBJ2-6; D perhaps matches TRBD2 (6 bases). The CDR3 length is 16 residues. The V gene's germline CDR1 is MNHNY and CDR2 SVGAGI (reference sequence). The V and J ends lost 6 bases and 2 bases respectively, with 14 bases between them.

The chain has TRBV2 and TRBJ1-3; D is ambiguous. Trimming took 3 bases from V and 3 from J, leaving 6 bases between them. CDR3 length: 13 residues. Germline-derived CDR1 and CDR2 are SNHLY and FYNNEI. CDR3 residues: CASSEGSGNTIYF. CDR3 nucleotides: TGTGCCAGCAGTGAGGGAAGTGGAAACACCATATATTTT. The entire variable domain, with the rest obtained from reference TRBV2 and TRBJ1-3, is as follows: EPEVTQTPSHQVTQMGQEVILRCVPISNHLYFYWYRQILGQKVEFLVSFYNNEISEKSEIFDDQFSVERPDGSNFTLKIRSTKLEDSAMYFCASSEGSGNTIYFGEGSWLTVV.

Only one count was recorded for this clone. The J gene is TRBJ2-2, the V gene TRBV18; D gene ambiguous. This CDR3 is 14 amino acids long. V dropped 5 bases and J dropped 2 bases, with 9 bases sitting between them. Per germline, CDR1 KGHSH and CDR2 LQKENI. The CDR3: CASSELKNTGELFF. The DNA of the CDR3 is TGTGCCAGCTCAGAACTAAAAAACACCGGGGAGCTGTTTTTT.

V is TRBV5-4 and J is TRBJ1-1, with 7 bases aligning to TRBD1. J gave up 6 bases and V 4 bases, and 6 bases lay outside the gene matches. The CDR3 contains 13 residues. Germline lookup yields CDR1 SGHNT and CDR2 YYREEE (reference sequence). The chain's CDR3 is CASSHPQGAEAFF. In nucleotides, the CDR3 is TGTGCCAGCAGCCATCCGCAGGGGGCTGAAGCTTTCTTT.

V usage is TRBV15 and J usage is TRBJ1-4, with D tentatively TRBD1 (6 bases). With 9 bases removed from V and 7 bases from J, the gap between germline ends came to 18 bases. The CDR3 loop spans 14 amino acids. Germline V CDR1 and CDR2: LNHNV, YYDKDF (reference sequence). The CDR3 DNA reads TGTGCCACACAGCGAGGGGGGTTTGGTGAAAAACTGTTTTTT. Translated, it gives CATQRGGFGEKLFF.

J is TRBJ1-3 and V is TRBV9; TRBD1 is a possible D gene (5 bases). The CDR3 covers 16 residues. Germline V gene sequence: CDR1 SGDLS, CDR2 YYNGEE. Trimming stripped 0 bases from V and 3 bases from J, with 13 bases between. The CDR3 region is CASSVEGLRIGNTIYF. The CDR3 DNA follows: TGTGCCAGCAGCGTAGAGGGGCTCCGAATTGGAAACACCATATATTTT.

The rearrangement joins TRBV4-1 to TRBJ1-4, with D uncertain. Looked up from germline, CDR1 is MGHRA and CDR2 is YSYEKL. The CDR3 contains 15 residues. Deletions cut 1 base from V and 5 bases from J, with 11 bases between. CDR3 sequence: CASSQVGSRNEKLFF. CDR3 sequence (DNA): TGCGCCAGCAGCCAAGTCGGGAGTCGGAATGAAAAACTGTTTTTT.

This clone was detected once. The chain uses TRBV19 and TRBJ1-3, with 8 nucleotides matching TRBD1. Germline-derived CDR1 and CDR2 are LNHDA and SQIVND (reference sequence). This CDR3 has 16 residues. J was trimmed by 2 bases and V by 3 bases; bases with no gene match: 6. The CDR3 sequence is CASSIPQGATGNTIYF. CDR3 DNA sequence: TGTGCCAGTAGTATTCCGCAGGGGGCGACTGGAAACACCATATATTTT.